This T cell receptor beta chain appears in the sequencing data of a study of control samples from healthy donors and cancer patients. Only in-frame clones appear in the TCRdb table, and some are missing; sequencing was by immunoSEQ multiplex PCR. The sample lists some 120,000 clones, roughly 86% occurring once. The specimen was blood. The sequence was obtained from a man aged 55 to 70 in good health.

The CDR3: CASSLGGRGYTF. The CDR3 nucleotides are TGTGCCAGCAGCTTGGGGGGTAGAGGCTACACCTTC. The chain employs TRBV5-6 and TRBJ1-2; D not certain. Germline V gene sequence: CDR1 SGHDT, CDR2 YYEEEE. V dropped 0 bases and J dropped 8 bases, with 8 bases sitting between them. The CDR3 extends over 12 amino acids.